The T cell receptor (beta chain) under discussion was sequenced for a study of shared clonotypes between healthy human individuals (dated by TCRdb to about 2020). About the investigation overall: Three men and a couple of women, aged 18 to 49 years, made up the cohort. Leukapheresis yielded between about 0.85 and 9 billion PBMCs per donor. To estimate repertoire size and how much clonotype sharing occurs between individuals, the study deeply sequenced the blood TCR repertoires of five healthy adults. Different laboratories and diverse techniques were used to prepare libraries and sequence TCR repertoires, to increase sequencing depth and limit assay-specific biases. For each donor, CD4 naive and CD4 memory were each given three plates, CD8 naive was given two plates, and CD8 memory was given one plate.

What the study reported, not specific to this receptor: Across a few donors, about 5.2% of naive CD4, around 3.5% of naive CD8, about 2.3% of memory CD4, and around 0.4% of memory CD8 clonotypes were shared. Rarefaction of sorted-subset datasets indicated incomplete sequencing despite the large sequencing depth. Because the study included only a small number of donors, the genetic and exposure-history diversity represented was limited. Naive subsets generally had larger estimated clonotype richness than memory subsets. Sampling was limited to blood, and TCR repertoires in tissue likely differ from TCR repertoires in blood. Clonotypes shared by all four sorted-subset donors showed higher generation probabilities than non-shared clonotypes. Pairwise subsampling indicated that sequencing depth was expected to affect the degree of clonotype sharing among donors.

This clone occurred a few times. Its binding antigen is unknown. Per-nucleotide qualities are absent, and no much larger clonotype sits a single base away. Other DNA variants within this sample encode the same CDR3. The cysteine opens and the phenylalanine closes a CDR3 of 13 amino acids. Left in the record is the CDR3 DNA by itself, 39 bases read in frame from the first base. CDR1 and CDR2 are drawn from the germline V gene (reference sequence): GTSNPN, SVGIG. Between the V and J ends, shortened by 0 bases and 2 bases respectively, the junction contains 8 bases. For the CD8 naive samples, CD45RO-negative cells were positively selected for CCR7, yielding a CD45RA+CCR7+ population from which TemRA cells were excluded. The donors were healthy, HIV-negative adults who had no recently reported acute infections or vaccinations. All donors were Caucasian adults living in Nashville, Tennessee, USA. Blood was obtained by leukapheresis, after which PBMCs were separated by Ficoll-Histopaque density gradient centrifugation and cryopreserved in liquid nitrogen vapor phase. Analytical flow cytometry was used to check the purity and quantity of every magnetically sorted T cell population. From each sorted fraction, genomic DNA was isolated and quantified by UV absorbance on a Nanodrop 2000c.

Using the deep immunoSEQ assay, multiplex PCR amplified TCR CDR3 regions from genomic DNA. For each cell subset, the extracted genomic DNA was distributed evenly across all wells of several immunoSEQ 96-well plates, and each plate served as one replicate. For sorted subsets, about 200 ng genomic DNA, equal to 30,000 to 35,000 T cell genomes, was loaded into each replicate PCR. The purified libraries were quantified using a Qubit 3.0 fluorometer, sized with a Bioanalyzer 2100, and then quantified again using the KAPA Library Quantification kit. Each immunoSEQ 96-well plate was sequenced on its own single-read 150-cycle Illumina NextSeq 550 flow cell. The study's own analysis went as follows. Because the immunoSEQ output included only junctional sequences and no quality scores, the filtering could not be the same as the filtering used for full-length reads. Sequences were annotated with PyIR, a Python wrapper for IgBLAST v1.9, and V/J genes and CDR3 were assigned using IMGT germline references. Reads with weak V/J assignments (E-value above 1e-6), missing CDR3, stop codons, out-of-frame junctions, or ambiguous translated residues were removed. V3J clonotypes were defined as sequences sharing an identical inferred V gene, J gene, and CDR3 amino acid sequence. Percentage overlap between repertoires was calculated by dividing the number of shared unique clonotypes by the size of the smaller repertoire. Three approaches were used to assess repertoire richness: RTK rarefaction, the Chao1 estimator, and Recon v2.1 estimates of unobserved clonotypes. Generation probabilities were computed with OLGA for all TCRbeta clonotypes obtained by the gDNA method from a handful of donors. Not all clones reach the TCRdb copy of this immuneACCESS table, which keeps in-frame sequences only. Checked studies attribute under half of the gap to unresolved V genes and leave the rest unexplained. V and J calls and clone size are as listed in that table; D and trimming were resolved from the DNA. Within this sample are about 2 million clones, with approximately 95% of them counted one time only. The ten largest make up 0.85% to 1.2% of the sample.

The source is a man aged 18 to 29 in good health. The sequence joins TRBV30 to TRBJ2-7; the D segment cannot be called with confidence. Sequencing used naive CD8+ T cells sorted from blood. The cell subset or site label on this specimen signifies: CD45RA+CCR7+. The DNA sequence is TGTGCCTGGAGTGTTGGCGGCCCCTACGAGCAGTACTTC. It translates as CAWSVGGPYEQYF. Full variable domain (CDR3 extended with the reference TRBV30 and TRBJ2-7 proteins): SQTIHQWPATLVQPVGSPLSLECTVEGTSNPNLYWYRQAAGRGLQLLFYSVGIGQISSEVPQNLSASRPQDRQFILSSKKLLLSDSGFYLCAWSVGGPYEQYFGPGTRLTVT.